The clone carrying this T cell receptor (beta chain) was counted once. Its antigen remains unknown. The data belong to a study of cytomegalovirus exposure and HLA in healthy donors. Looking at the study overall: The 120 or so validation repertoires used the same platform as the 550 to 850 first-cohort repertoires (as reported by a later analysis).

This CDR3 is built from 15 residues. V was shortened by 7 bases and J by 1 base, with 15 bases between the two germline ends. Study-wide findings and caveats: Confirmation was obtained in vitro that a few CMV-associated chains are specific for CMV antigens.

The repertoire was sequenced with immunoSEQ multiplex PCR; TCRdb's copy has only in-frame clones and lacks some. The sample carries tens of thousands of clones, 85% to 95% recorded once. The sample comprised PBMCs. This sequence joins TRBV23-1 and TRBJ2-3, with D tentatively TRBD2 (5 bases). TRBV23-1 is known as an ORF, though its function is uncertain. The sequence was collected from a woman in her 30s in good health and CMV-seropositive. The CDR3 is CASINSVAGTDTQYF. The DNA for the CDR3 is TGCGCCAGCATTAATAGCGTAGCTGGCACAGATACGCAGTATTTT.